The 30 T cell receptor beta chains in this list originate from one sample, sequenced in a study of shared clonotypes between healthy human individuals. Only in-frame clones appear in the TCRdb table, and some are missing; sequencing was by immunoSEQ multiplex PCR. The table shows roughly 330,000 clones, with 74% occurring only once. What was sequenced was memory CD4+ T cells sorted from blood. Subset here: CD45RA-negative fraction. The origin of the receptors is a man aged 25-45 years in good health.

V usage is TRBV5-4 and J usage is TRBJ2-1; D may be TRBD1 (6 bases). CDR1 is SGHNT, CDR2 YYREEE, per germline (reference sequence). This CDR3 is 15 amino acids long. V was trimmed by 6 bases and J by 6 bases, leaving 19 bases between them. CDR3 amino acids: CASTGAARGGNEQFF. Here the CDR3 DNA reads TGTGCCAGCACCGGGGCGGCTAGAGGGGGCAATGAGCAGTTCTTC.

The genes are TRBV2 and TRBJ2-3; possibly TRBD2 for D (6 bases). The CDR3 length is 12 residues. The germline V gene has CDR1 SNHLY and CDR2 FYNNEI. Trimming took off 8 bases at V and 13 bases at J, with 19 bases between the two ends. CDR3 amino acids: CASLSPGTPEYF. The CDR3 DNA is TGTGCCAGCCTCAGCCCCGGGACTCCAGAGTATTTT. The full variable domain, completed using reference TRBV2 and TRBJ2-3, is EPEVTQTPSHQVTQMGQEVILRCVPISNHLYFYWYRQILGQKVEFLVSFYNNEISEKSEIFDDQFSVERPDGSNFTLKIRSTKLEDSAMYFCASLSPGTPEYFGPGTRLTVL.

J is TRBJ2-6 and V is TRBV7-6, with 7 bases lining up with TRBD2. This CDR3 has 18 amino acids. CDR1 is SGHVS and CDR2 is FNYEAQ in the germline V gene. With V trimmed by 5 bases and J by 0 bases, 10 bases remained unmatched. The CDR3 sequence: CASSVRDGGYSGANVLTF. DNA of the CDR3: TGTGCCAGCAGCGTCCGGGACGGGGGGTACTCTGGGGCCAACGTCCTGACTTTC.

The chain uses TRBV7-2 and TRBJ1-2, with 7 bases lining up with TRBD1. The CDR3 covers 13 residues. The germline CDR1 and CDR2 sequences are SGHTA and FQGNSA. V lost 6 bases, J lost 4 bases, and 5 bases stayed unmatched. CDR3 sequence (DNA): TGTGCCAGCAGTCCAGGGGGGACCTATGGCTACACCTTC. Protein product: CASSPGGTYGYTF.

This sequence joins TRBV28 and TRBJ2-7, with TRBD2 matching 7 bases. Losses at the gene ends were 7 bases for V and 5 bases for J; bases not matched to a gene: 32. This CDR3 has 21 residues. The germline gives CDR1 MDHEN, CDR2 SYDVKM. CDR3 region: CASTPPSAGVFVLRASDEQYF. DNA for the CDR3: TGTGCCAGCACCCCCCCGAGCGCGGGAGTGTTTGTTCTACGGGCTTCGGACGAGCAGTACTTC.

The chain employs TRBV6-1 and TRBJ2-7; 7 bases map to TRBD1. Germline V gives CDR1 MNHNS, CDR2 SASEGT. This CDR3 is 15 amino acids long. J gave up 4 bases and V 4 bases, and 10 bases lay outside the gene matches. For the CDR3, the DNA is TGTGCCAGCAGTGTTGAGGGGGCGTTCGGGTACGAGCAGTACTTC. Translated: CASSVEGAFGYEQYF.

J is TRBJ1-5 and V is TRBV5-1; no clear D gene. CDR1 SGHRS and CDR2 YFSETQ come from the germline V gene. The CDR3 contains 17 residues. V was shortened by 4 bases and J by 5 bases, with 22 bases between the two germline ends. In nucleotides, the CDR3 is TGCGCCAGCAGCCCAGGACCGACCGAGAGGGATTATCAGCCCCAGCATTTT. It is translated as CASSPGPTERDYQPQHF.

The gene calls are TRBV28 and TRBJ1-2; D remains unclear. Trimming removed 3 bases at V and 2 bases at J, with 13 bases between. Germline values: CDR1 MDHEN, CDR2 SYDVKM. This CDR3 region has 15 residues. The CDR3 protein is CASSFLREENYGYTF. The DNA of the CDR3 is TGTGCCAGCAGTTTTCTCAGAGAGGAAAACTATGGCTACACCTTC.

The chain joins TRBV5-1 to TRBJ2-5; TRBD1 aligns across 12 bases. The CDR3 covers 16 residues. V shed 4 bases, J shed 4 bases, and the junction held 8 bases outside the gene matches. The germline V gene encodes CDR1 SGHRS and CDR2 YFSETQ. For the CDR3, the DNA is TGCGCCAGCAGCCGAACGGGACAGGGGGCCGGAGAGACCCAGTACTTC. It is translated as CASSRTGQGAGETQYF.

V and J are TRBV5-1 and TRBJ2-3; 8 bases match TRBD2. The V gene end was trimmed by 3 bases and the J gene end by 6 bases; junction bases not matched to a gene: 12. The CDR3 contains 16 residues. Germline-derived CDR1 and CDR2 are SGHRS and YFSETQ. This chain's CDR3 is CASSSPPGLVLDTQYF. The DNA of the CDR3 is TGCGCCAGCAGCTCTCCTCCGGGACTAGTTCTTGATACGCAGTATTTT.

The CDR3 reads CSVEEGGRFEQYF. The CDR3 DNA follows: TGCAGCGTTGAGGAGGGCGGGAGGTTCGAGCAGTACTTC. This sequence joins TRBV29-1 and TRBJ2-7; TRBD2 matches 8 bases. J was trimmed by 6 bases and V by 3 bases; bases with no gene match: 7. CDR1 and CDR2 from the germline V gene are SQVTM and ANQGSEA. This CDR3 comprises 13 residues.

This chain links TRBV9 with TRBJ1-3; weak D call: TRBD1 (6 bases). Germline V CDR1 and CDR2: SGDLS, YYNGEE. The CDR3 consists of 13 residues. V lost 4 bases and J lost 4, with 9 bases in between. CDR3 protein: CASSLGQGNTIYF. Here the CDR3 DNA reads TGTGCCAGCAGCCTCGGACAGGGAAACACCATATATTTT.

The J gene is TRBJ2-5, the V gene TRBV10-2; D call uncertain. Germline values: CDR1 WSHSY, CDR2 SAAADI. The CDR3 consists of 14 residues. The V and J ends lost 7 bases and 4 bases respectively, with 16 bases between them. As DNA, the CDR3 is TGCGCCAGCACTAGACGGACCCCTGGAGAGACCCAGTACTTC. It encodes CASTRRTPGETQYF.

The chain has TRBV2 and TRBJ2-6; D possibly corresponds to TRBD2 (5 bases). From germline, CDR1 is SNHLY and CDR2 FYNNEI. Trimming shortened V by 8 bases and J by 2 bases, and 10 bases separated the two germline ends. This CDR3 has 14 residues. As DNA, the CDR3 is TGTGCCAGCGGTGTTAGCGCTGGGGCCAACGTCCTGACTTTC. This gives the protein CASGVSAGANVLTF.

The chain joins TRBV5-4 to TRBJ2-1; 14 bases are a match to TRBD2. CDR1 SGHNT and CDR2 YYREEE come from the germline V gene (reference sequence). J lost 10 bases, V lost 4 bases, and 7 bases had no gene match. The CDR3 spans 15 residues. The CDR3 DNA is TGTGCCAGCAGCAAGGGACTAGCGGGAGCGGGGGAGCAGTTCTTC. Its translation is CASSKGLAGAGEQFF.

The CDR3 here is CASSLYGDGYTF. CDR3 bases: TGTGCCAGCAGTTTATATGGGGATGGCTACACCTTC. The V call is TRBV28, the J call TRBJ1-2; D is uncertain. The CDR3 is 12 amino acids. V shed 1 base and J shed 6 bases, with 6 bases lying between them. CDR1 is MDHEN and CDR2 is SYDVKM in the germline V gene.

The gene calls are TRBV20-1 and TRBJ2-5; D not certain. The germline V gene has CDR1 DFQATT and CDR2 SNEGSKA (reference sequence). Trimming cost V 7 bases and J 3 bases, with 9 bases left between them. This CDR3 is 11 amino acids long. CDR3 region: CSGLEKETQYF. The CDR3 coding sequence is TGCAGTGGCCTCGAAAAAGAGACCCAGTACTTC.

The rearrangement uses TRBV6-5 and TRBJ2-3, with 9 bases that match TRBD2. Trimming at V came to 4 bases and at J to 6 bases, leaving 11 bases not matched to a gene. The CDR3 is 16 residues long. Germline values: CDR1 MNHEY, CDR2 SVGAGI. CDR3 in DNA: TGTGCCAGCAGTTCTAGGGGCGGGAGGGTTCGTGATACGCAGTATTTT. It is translated as CASSSRGGRVRDTQYF.

The gene calls are TRBV10-1 and TRBJ1-1; possibly TRBD1 for D (6 bases). The CDR3 loop spans 13 amino acids. Trimming took off 4 bases at V and 3 bases at J, with 9 bases between the two ends. Germline-derived CDR1 and CDR2 are WNHNN and SYGVQD (reference sequence). CDR3 DNA: TGCGCCAGCAGTGGAGGGGGGGACACTGAAGCTTTCTTT. The encoded protein is CASSGGGDTEAFF.

The V gene is TRBV5-1, the J gene TRBJ2-5, with D possibly matching TRBD2 (6 bases). Trimming took off 0 bases at V and 1 base at J, with 10 bases between the two ends. CDR1 is SGHRS and CDR2 is YFSETQ in the germline V gene. This CDR3 comprises 15 residues. The CDR3 region is CASSLVVGGQETQYF. CDR3 coding DNA: TGCGCCAGCAGCTTGGTTGTGGGGGGCCAAGAGACCCAGTACTTC. Looking up the rest from reference TRBV5-1 and TRBJ2-5 gives the full variable domain: KAGVTQTPRYLIKTRGQQVTLSCSPISGHRSVSWYQQTPGQGLQFLFEYFSETQRNKGNFPGRFSGRQFSNSRSEMNVSTLELGDSALYLCASSLVVGGQETQYFGPGTRLLVL.

This chain links TRBV10-3 with TRBJ2-5; the match to TRBD2 covers 10 bases. The germline V gene has CDR1 ENHRY and CDR2 SYGVKD. V was clipped by 2 bases and J by 5 bases; unmatched bases: 5. This CDR3 has 15 amino acids. The CDR3 sequence is CAISEPSGRLETQYF. CDR3 in DNA: TGTGCCATCAGTGAGCCTAGCGGGAGATTGGAGACCCAGTACTTC.

This clone turned up a few times. The chain joins TRBV30 to TRBJ1-2, with D unclear. There are 13 residues in the CDR3. Germline CDR1 is GTSNPN and CDR2 is SVGIG (reference sequence). V was trimmed by 2 bases and J by 6 bases, leaving 13 bases between them. As DNA, the CDR3 is TGTGCCTGGAGTTTTGTTCCCGAAAATGGCTACACCTTC. As protein: CAWSFVPENGYTF. The full variable domain, its missing parts supplied by reference TRBV30 and TRBJ1-2, is SQTIHQWPATLVQPVGSPLSLECTVEGTSNPNLYWYRQAAGRGLQLLFYSVGIGQISSEVPQNLSASRPQDRQFILSSKKLLLSDSGFYLCAWSFVPENGYTFGSGTRLTVV.

The chain joins TRBV18 to TRBJ2-1, with D tentatively TRBD1 (6 bases). V lost 3 bases to trimming and J lost 5 bases, with 11 bases between them. CDR1 KGHSH and CDR2 LQKENI come from the germline V gene. This CDR3 is 14 amino acids long. CDR3 loop: CASSPVRDNNEQFF. Written as DNA, the CDR3 is TGTGCCAGCTCACCTGTGAGGGACAACAATGAGCAGTTCTTC.

The chain employs TRBV6-6 and TRBJ2-2; unclear D gene. Per the germline V gene, CDR1 is MNHNY and CDR2 is SVGAGI (reference sequence). The CDR3 covers 14 residues. The V gene lost 6 bases and the J gene lost 4 bases, with 12 bases spanning the gap. The CDR3 region is CASRTIEFTGELFF. The CDR3 region has the DNA TGTGCCAGCAGGACCATTGAATTCACCGGGGAGCTGTTTTTT.

This clone was found a few times. Other DNA sequences in the same sample also yield this CDR3. The chain uses TRBV7-2 and TRBJ1-5; D gene uncertain. V was clipped by 1 base and J by 6 bases, with 10 bases between them. The germline V gene encodes CDR1 SGHTA and CDR2 FQGNSA. The CDR3 totals 14 residues. CDR3: CASSLGSGGQPQHF. The CDR3 coding sequence is TGTGCCAGCAGCTTAGGTTCCGGCGGTCAGCCCCAGCATTTT.

The chain links TRBV19 to TRBJ2-3; TRBD1 might be the D (5 bases). The germline V gene has CDR1 LNHDA and CDR2 SQIVND (reference sequence). Trimming shortened V by 6 bases and J by 8 bases, and 21 bases separated the two germline ends. The CDR3 has 15 amino acids. The CDR3 nucleotides are TGTGCCAGTAGCCTAGGGGAAGGTTTGGTTTTTACGCAGTATTTT. Amino acid sequence: CASSLGEGLVFTQYF.

This chain links TRBV28 with TRBJ2-7; 8 positions match TRBD2. With 6 bases clipped from V and 12 bases from J, the junction kept 16 bases outside the gene matches. The CDR3 spans 14 residues. Per the germline V gene, CDR1 is MDHEN and CDR2 is SYDVKM. The CDR3 coding sequence is TGTGCCAGCAGCCCGACTGCGCGGGGGACTAGGGCGTACTTC. Translated, it gives CASSPTARGTRAYF.

The chain employs TRBV6-6 and TRBJ1-5; D is undetermined. CDR1 is MNHNY, CDR2 SVGAGI, per germline (reference sequence). This CDR3 contains 15 residues. V was trimmed by 0 bases and J by 9 bases, leaving 15 bases between them. CDR3 nucleotide sequence: TGTGCCAGCAGTTACTCGGTGATGGGCCGAAGGCCCCAGCATTTT. Translating it yields CASSYSVMGRRPQHF.

The genes are TRBV5-4 and TRBJ2-2, with 9 bases fitting TRBD2. Germline trimming cut 5 bases from V and 7 bases from J; bases unmatched to any gene: 9. This CDR3 is built from 15 residues. From germline, CDR1 is SGHNT and CDR2 YYREEE (reference sequence). CDR3 sequence (DNA): TGTGCCAGCAGTGCATTAGCGGGAGAAGTCGGGGAGCTGTTTTTT. Amino acids: CASSALAGEVGELFF.

The chain couples TRBV10-3 to TRBJ1-1, with D possibly TRBD1 on 6 matching bases. Germline V lookup: CDR1 ENHRY, CDR2 SYGVKD. V was cut by 11 bases and J by 1 base, with 14 bases left in between. This CDR3 contains 13 residues. The CDR3 here is CAGSTGQNTEAFF. The CDR3 DNA is TGTGCCGGCTCGACAGGTCAGAACACTGAAGCTTTCTTT.